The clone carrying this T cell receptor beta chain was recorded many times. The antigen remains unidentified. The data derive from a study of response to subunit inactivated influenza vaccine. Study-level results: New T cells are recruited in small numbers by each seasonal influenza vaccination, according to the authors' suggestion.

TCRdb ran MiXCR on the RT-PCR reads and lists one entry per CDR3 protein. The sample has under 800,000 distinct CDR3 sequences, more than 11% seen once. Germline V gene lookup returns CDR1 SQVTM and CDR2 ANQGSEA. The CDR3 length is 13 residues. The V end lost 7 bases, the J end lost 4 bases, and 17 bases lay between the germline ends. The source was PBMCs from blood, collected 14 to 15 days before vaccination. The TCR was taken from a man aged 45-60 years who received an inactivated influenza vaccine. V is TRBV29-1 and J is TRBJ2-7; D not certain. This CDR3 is CSAGMDLAYEQYF. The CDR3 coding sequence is TGCAGCGCTGGAATGGACCTTGCGTACGAGCAGTACTTC.